This T cell receptor beta chain was obtained from a study of cytomegalovirus exposure and HLA in healthy donors. In the case of this clone: Antigen specificity is unknown.

The V end was cut by 6 bases, the J end by 0 bases, with 13 bases between. In germline, CDR1 is PRHDT, CDR2 FYEKMQ (reference sequence). The CDR3 covers 15 residues. This PCR relied on a set of 60 Vbeta primers and 13 Jbeta primers. Authors' methods: In a later analysis, about 12 million of 83 million or so unique beta chains occurred in at least two donors. Using immunoSEQ multiplex PCR, the repertoire was profiled, and TCRdb retains in-frame clones only, with some absent. For V, J and clone size, that table is used; D and trimming come from the DNA. This repertoire shows about 64,000 clones, around 77% found once; its top ten account for about 5%. Study results and caveats: Common viral pathogens seemed, in a later analysis, to connect with several of the most significant clusters.

Sample: PBMCs. The V call is TRBV13, the J call TRBJ2-3, with D perhaps TRBD2 (6 bases). This TCR derives from a male donor in good health and CMV-seropositive. The CDR3 sequence: CASSSGLLSTDTQYF. The DNA for the CDR3 is TGTGCCAGCAGTTCCGGACTACTCAGCACAGATACGCAGTATTTT.